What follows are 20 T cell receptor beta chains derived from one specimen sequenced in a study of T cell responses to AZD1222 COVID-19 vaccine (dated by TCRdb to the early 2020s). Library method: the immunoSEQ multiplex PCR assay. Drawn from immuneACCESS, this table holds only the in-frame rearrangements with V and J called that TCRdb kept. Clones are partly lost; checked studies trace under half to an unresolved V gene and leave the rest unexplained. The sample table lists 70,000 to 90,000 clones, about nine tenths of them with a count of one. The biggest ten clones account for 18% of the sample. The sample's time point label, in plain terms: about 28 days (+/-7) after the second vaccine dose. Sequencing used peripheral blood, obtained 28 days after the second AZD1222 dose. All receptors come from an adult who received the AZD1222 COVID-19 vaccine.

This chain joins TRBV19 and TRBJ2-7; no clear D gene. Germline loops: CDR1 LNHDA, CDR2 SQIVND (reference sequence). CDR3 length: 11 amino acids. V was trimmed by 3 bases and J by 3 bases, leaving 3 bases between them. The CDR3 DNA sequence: TGTGCCAGTAGTATGGGCTACGAGCAGTACTTC. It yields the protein CASSMGYEQYF. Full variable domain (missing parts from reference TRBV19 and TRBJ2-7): DGGITQSPKYLFRKEGQNVTLSCEQNLNHDAMYWYRQDPGQGLRLIYYSQIVNDFQKGDIAEGYSVSREKKESFPLTVTSAQKNPTAFYLCASSMGYEQYFGPGTRLTVT.

This CDR3 reads CATRETGNTEAFF. CDR3 coding DNA: TGTGCCACCAGGGAGACGGGGAACACTGAAGCTTTCTTT. The chain couples TRBV19 to TRBJ1-1; tentative D call: TRBD1 (5 bases). The CDR3 extends over 13 amino acids. The germline V gene encodes CDR1 LNHDA and CDR2 SQIVND (reference sequence). The V gene lost 10 bases and the J gene lost 1 base, with 13 bases spanning the gap.

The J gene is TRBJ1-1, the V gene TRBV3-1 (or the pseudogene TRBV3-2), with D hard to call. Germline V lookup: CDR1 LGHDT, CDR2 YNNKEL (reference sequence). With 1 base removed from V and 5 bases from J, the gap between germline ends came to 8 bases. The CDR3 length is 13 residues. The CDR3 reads CASSQVPLTEAFF. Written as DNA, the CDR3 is TGTGCCAGCAGCCAAGTTCCCCTGACTGAAGCTTTCTTT.

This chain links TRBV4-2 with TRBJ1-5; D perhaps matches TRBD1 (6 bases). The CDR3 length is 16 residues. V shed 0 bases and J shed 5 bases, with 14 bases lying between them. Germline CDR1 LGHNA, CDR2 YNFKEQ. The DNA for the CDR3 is TGTGCCAGCAGCCAAGACCAGGGGCGAGTGGATCAGCCCCAGCATTTT. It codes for CASSQDQGRVDQPQHF.

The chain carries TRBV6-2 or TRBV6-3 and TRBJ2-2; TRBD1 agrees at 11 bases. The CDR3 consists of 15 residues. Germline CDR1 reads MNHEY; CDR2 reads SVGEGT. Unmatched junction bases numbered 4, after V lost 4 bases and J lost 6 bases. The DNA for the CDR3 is TGTGCCAGCAGTTCCCCGGGACAGGGGGCCGGGGAGCTGTTTTTT. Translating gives CASSSPGQGAGELFF.

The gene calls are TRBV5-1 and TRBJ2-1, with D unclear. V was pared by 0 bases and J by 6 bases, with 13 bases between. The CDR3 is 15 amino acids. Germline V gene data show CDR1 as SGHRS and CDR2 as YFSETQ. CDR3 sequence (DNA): TGCGCCAGCAGCTTGGACAACCATAAGGCCAATGAGCAGTTCTTC. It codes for CASSLDNHKANEQFF.

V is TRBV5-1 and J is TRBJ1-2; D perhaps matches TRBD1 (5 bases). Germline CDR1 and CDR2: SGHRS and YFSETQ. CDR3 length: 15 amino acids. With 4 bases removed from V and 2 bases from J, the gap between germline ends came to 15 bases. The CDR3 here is CASSRDGLGNYGYTF. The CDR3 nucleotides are TGCGCCAGCAGCCGGGACGGCCTGGGGAACTATGGCTACACCTTC.

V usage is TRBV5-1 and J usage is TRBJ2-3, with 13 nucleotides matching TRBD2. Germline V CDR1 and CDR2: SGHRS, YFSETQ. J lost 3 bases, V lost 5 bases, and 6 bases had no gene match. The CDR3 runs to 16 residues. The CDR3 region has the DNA TGCGCCAGCAGTTATACGACTAGCGGGGGGACAGATACGCAGTATTTT. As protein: CASSYTTSGGTDTQYF.

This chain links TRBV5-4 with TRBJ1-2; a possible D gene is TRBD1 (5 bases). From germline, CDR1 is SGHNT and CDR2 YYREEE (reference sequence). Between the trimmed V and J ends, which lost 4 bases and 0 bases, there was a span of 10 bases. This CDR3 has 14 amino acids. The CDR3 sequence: CASSVGTSNYGYTF. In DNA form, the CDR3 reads TGTGCCAGCAGCGTGGGGACCTCTAACTATGGCTACACCTTC.

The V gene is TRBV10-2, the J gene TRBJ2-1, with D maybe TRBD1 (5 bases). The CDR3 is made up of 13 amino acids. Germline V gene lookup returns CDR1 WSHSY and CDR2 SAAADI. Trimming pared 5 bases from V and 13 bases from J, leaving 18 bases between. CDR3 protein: CASSPTARLLQFF. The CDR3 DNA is TGCGCCAGCAGTCCGACAGCCAGATTGTTACAGTTCTTC.

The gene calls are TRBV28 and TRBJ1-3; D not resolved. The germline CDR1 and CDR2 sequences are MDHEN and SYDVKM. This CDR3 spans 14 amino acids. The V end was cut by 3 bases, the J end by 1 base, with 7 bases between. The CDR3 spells CASSLIQSGNTIYF. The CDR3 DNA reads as TGTGCCAGCAGTTTGATCCAGTCTGGAAACACCATATATTTT.

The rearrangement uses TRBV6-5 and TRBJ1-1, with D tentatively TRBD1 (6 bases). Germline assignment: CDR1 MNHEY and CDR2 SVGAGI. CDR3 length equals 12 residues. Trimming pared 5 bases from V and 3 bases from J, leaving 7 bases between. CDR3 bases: TGTGCCAGCAGTAACAGGGACACTGAAGCTTTCTTT. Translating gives CASSNRDTEAFF.

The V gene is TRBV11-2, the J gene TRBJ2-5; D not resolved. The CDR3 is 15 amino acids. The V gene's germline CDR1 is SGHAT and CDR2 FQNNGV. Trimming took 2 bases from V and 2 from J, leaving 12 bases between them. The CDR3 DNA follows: TGTGCCAGCAGCTTAATCCGAGATACTCAAGAGACCCAGTACTTC. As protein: CASSLIRDTQETQYF. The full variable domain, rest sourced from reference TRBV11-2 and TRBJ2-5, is EAGVAQSPRYKIIEKRQSVAFWCNPISGHATLYWYQQILGQGPKLLIQFQNNGVVDDSQLPKDRFSAERLKGVDSTLKIQPAKLEDSAVYLCASSLIRDTQETQYFGPGTRLLVL.

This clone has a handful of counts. The DNA for the CDR3 is TGTGCCAGTAGTATAGGCCTAGCGGGGGTCTACAATGAGCAGTTCTTC. This translates into CASSIGLAGVYNEQFF. J is TRBJ2-1 and V is TRBV19, with 10 bases lining up with TRBD2. J was trimmed by 3 bases and V by 1 base; bases with no gene match: 3. The CDR3 totals 16 residues. Germline values: CDR1 LNHDA, CDR2 SQIVND (reference sequence).

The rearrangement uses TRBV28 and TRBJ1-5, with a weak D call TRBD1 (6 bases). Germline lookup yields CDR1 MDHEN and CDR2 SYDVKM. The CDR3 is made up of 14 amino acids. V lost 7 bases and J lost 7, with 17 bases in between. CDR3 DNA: TGTGCCAGCACCTCGGGGGCAGGGCGACAGCCCCAGCATTTT. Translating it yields CASTSGAGRQPQHF.

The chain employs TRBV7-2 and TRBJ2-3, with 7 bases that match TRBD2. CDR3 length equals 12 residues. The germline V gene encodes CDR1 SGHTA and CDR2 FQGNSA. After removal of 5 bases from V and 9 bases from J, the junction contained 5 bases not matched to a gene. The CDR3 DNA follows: TGTGCCAGCAGCGTCTCTAGCGGCACGCAGTATTTT. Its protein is CASSVSSGTQYF.

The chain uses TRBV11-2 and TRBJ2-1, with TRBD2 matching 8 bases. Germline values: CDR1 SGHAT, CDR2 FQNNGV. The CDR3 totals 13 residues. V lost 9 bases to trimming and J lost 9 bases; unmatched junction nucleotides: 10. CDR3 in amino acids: CASSGTRAAEQFF. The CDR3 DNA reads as TGTGCCAGTTCCGGGACTAGAGCGGCTGAGCAGTTCTTC.

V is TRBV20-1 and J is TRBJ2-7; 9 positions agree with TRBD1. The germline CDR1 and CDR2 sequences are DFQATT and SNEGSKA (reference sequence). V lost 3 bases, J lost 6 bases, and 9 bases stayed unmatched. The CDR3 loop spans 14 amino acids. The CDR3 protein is CSASMGQGIVEQYF. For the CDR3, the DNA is TGCAGTGCTAGTATGGGACAGGGTATAGTCGAGCAGTACTTC.

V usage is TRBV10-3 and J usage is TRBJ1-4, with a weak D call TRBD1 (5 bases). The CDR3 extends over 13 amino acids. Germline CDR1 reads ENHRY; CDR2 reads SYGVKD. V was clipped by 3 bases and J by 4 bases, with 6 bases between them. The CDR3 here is CAISDGGNEKLFF. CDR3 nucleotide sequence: TGTGCCATCAGTGACGGGGGTAATGAAAAACTGTTTTTT.

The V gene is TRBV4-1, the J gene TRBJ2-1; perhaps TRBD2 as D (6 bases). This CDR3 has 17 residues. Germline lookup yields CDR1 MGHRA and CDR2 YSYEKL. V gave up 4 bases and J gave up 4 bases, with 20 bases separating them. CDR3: CASSPSLGDWRYNEQFF. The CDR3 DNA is TGCGCCAGCAGCCCTTCGCTTGGGGACTGGAGATACAATGAGCAGTTCTTC.